The present T cell receptor beta chain was sequenced within a study of identical twins (dated by TCRdb to 2015 to 2016). As for the study more broadly: TCR alpha and beta repertoires from monozygotic twins, unrelated adults of various ages and cord blood were deep-sequenced to test whether fetal clonotypes persist. To rule out contamination, replicate twin experiments were performed at different times with different library preparation protocols.

All donors were healthy Caucasians. The twin cohort consisted of three pairs of female monozygotic twins, all aged about 18 to 29 years. RNA for TCR libraries was isolated from peripheral blood mononuclear cells. The paper as a whole reports these results and caveats: Excess twin sharing in beta out-of-frame sequences was weaker because fewer shared sequences lowered the signal-to-noise ratio. Abundant cord blood beta clonotypes carried fewer insertions; young adult naive repertoires showed a weaker similar trend, while memory repertoires showed none. Because the same donors could not be followed over many years, conclusions were based on cross-sectional statistical analysis. Compared with coincidental sharing between unrelated individuals, an excess of low generation-probability sequences was observed among out-of-frame TCR alpha sequences shared between twins. Recombination models systematically underestimated out-of-frame TCR alpha sharing in monozygotic twins but agreed with sharing between unrelated individuals. Invariant T cells such as MAIT and iNKT could partly confound zero-insertion analyses, though diverse VJ usage argued against this for most clonotypes.

A word on this clonotype: Its antigen remains unidentified. It has no much larger one-base neighbor in the sample; base qualities were not kept.

Libraries were built with 5' RACE. Reads for this sample came from an Illumina HiSeq 2000. A universal primer binding site was introduced by template switching, and a unique molecular identifier was present in the final cDNA, enabling accurate counting of TCR cDNA molecules. Specific primers in the conserved constant-segment region were used to synthesize first-strand cDNA for TCR alpha and beta chains. To control for contamination, every cDNA library carried two barcodes: a SMART-Mk sample barcode plus Illumina barcodes. TruSeq adapter sequences along with Illumina sample barcodes were introduced in two successive PCR steps. The TCR alpha and beta cDNA libraries were sequenced on the Illumina HiSeq platform using custom primers. The original methods were these. Unique molecular identifiers were extracted from raw reads with MiGEC, and CDR3 positions were determined with MiXCR. For each individual, recombination models were inferred using an EM algorithm with the repgenHMM and IGoR tools. Shared clonotypes were analyzed with the tcR package in R, and sharing was normalized by the product of cloneset sizes. To study raw recombination without the effects of thymic and clonal selection, out-of-frame nonproductive sequences were analyzed. In-frame beta chains were kept once TCRdb had trimmed the public reads at Q25 with fastp and called clones with MiXCR. Each entry merges the rows of one CDR3 protein and shows their most common DNA and genes. TCRdb's processing, not the study's, gives the V and J calls here. The sample table contains under 1 million distinct CDR3 sequences; only one count was recorded for 9% to 15% of them. The ten biggest clones cover around 1.5% of the sample.

V is clipped by 7 bases and J by 7 bases, and the sequence between their germline boundaries is 11 bases long. Taken from the germline V gene, the CDR1 and CDR2 loops are SGHAT and FQNNGV. Counted from cysteine to phenylalanine, this CDR3 has 13 amino acids. The only DNA kept is the CDR3, 39 bases in frame from the first base. Another study also made use of these data, one on yellow fever vaccine responses in identical twins. As described in the second report: According to the authors, in identical twins the way T cells responded to vaccination appeared partly convergent and partly personalized. Focusing on identical twins, the study followed the T cell clones that responded to the vaccine, and did so with precision.

The source is a woman aged 18 to 35 in good health. Here the chain combines TRBV11-2 and TRBJ1-6, with no confidently assigned D gene. Specimen: PBMCs. The CDR3 has the sequence CASTAATNSPLHF. The DNA is TGTGCCAGCACCGCTGCAACGAATTCACCCCTCCACTTT. Here the CDR3 is joined to the reference TRBV11-2 and TRBJ1-6 genes, and the full variable domain is: EAGVAQSPRYKIIEKRQSVAFWCNPISGHATLYWYQQILGQGPKLLIQFQNNGVVDDSQLPKDRFSAERLKGVDSTLKIQPAKLEDSAVYLCASTAATNSPLHFGNGTRLTVT.